These 2 T cell receptor beta chains came from one sample sequenced in a study of blood T cell repertoires in COVID-19. Produced via immunoSEQ multiplex PCR; TCRdb's table is partial and in-frame only. This table has approximately 41,000 clones, approximately 83% appearing once. The sequenced material came from peripheral blood. Receptor source: an elderly woman with acute or convalescent COVID-19.

This chain uses TRBV6-5 with TRBJ2-1, with 10 positions matching TRBD1. Germline lookup yields CDR1 MNHEY and CDR2 SVGAGI. This CDR3 spans 14 amino acids. The V segment lost 8 bases and the J segment 8 bases; nucleotides outside the gene matches: 9. CDR3 sequence (DNA): TGTGCCAGCGCTCGGGACAGGGGTATAGATGAGCAGTTCTTC. Residues: CASARDRGIDEQFF.

This clone turned up a few times. This sequence joins TRBV3-1 (or the pseudogene TRBV3-2) and TRBJ1-1; D not resolved. Germline V gene lookup returns CDR1 LGHDT and CDR2 YNNKEL (reference sequence). The CDR3 loop spans 14 amino acids. V was cut by 1 base and J by 1 base, with 7 bases left in between. The CDR3, as DNA: TGTGCCAGCAGCCAAGGGTGGGCGAACACTGAAGCTTTCTTT. Its protein product is CASSQGWANTEAFF.